These 24 T cell receptor beta chains share one sample of origin, sequenced in a study of blood T cell repertoires in COVID-19. The assay was immunoSEQ multiplex PCR, and TCRdb's table has in-frame clones only and misses some. Among under 250,000 clones listed, roughly 80% were seen once. The sample comprised PBMCs or T cells enriched from blood (not recorded which). These receptors all stem from a woman aged 35 to 49 who had been exposed to COVID-19.

This chain joins TRBV19 and TRBJ2-1; 7 nucleotides match TRBD2. V shed 4 bases, J shed 10 bases, and the junction held 10 bases outside the gene matches. This CDR3 has 14 amino acids. CDR1 LNHDA and CDR2 SQIVND come from the germline V gene (reference sequence). The CDR3: CASSTTQLAKEQFF. DNA of the CDR3: TGTGCCAGTAGTACAACCCAACTAGCGAAGGAGCAGTTCTTC.

This chain connects TRBV4-3 to TRBJ2-2, with a tentative D call TRBD1 (6 bases). Germline V gene sequence: CDR1 LGHNA, CDR2 YSLEER. V was shortened by 0 bases and J by 3 bases, with 14 bases between the two germline ends. CDR3 length: 17 amino acids. The CDR3 coding sequence is TGCGCCAGCAGCCAAGATGTTCTGAGGGGGTACACCGGGGAGCTGTTTTTT. Its translation: CASSQDVLRGYTGELFF.

CDR3 coding DNA: TGTGCCAGCAGCTTATTGGGGGCAGGAGGAGATACGCAGTATTTT. Translating gives CASSLLGAGGDTQYF. The chain carries TRBV5-5 and TRBJ2-3; possible D gene TRBD1, 6 bases. Trimming removed 2 bases from V and 5 bases from J, with 15 bases in between. The germline gives CDR1 SGHKS, CDR2 YYEKEE (reference sequence). The CDR3 totals 15 residues.

The chain combines TRBV9 with TRBJ2-3; 13 bases line up with TRBD2. The CDR3 is made up of 18 amino acids. With V trimmed by 0 bases and J by 1 base, 5 bases remained unmatched. CDR1 SGDLS and CDR2 YYNGEE come from the germline V gene. CDR3 DNA: TGTGCCAGCAGCGTAGAGTGGGGGACTAGCGGGGGCACAGATACGCAGTATTTT. Amino acid sequence: CASSVEWGTSGGTDTQYF.

This clone turned up a few times. The V gene is TRBV11-3, the J gene TRBJ1-2, with 7 bases matching TRBD1. The CDR3 is 12 amino acids. Germline V gives CDR1 SGHNT, CDR2 YENEEA. J gave up 4 bases and V 6 bases, and 2 bases lay outside the gene matches. The CDR3 here is CASSRQGYGYTF. In nucleotides, the CDR3 is TGTGCCAGCAGTCGACAGGGCTATGGCTACACCTTC.

This clone was counted ten times or more. The chain couples TRBV19 to TRBJ2-5; TRBD1 matches 8 bases. The ends lost 6 bases at V and 3 bases at J; junction bases unmatched: 6. The germline CDR1 and CDR2 sequences are LNHDA and SQIVND (reference sequence). CDR3 length equals 14 residues. The CDR3 region is CASRDTGGEETQYF. The CDR3 bases are TGTGCCAGTAGGGATACAGGGGGAGAAGAGACCCAGTACTTC.

The chain joins TRBV6-1 to TRBJ2-6, with D tentatively TRBD1 (7 bases). V lost 3 bases to trimming and J lost 1 base, with 13 bases between them. Looked up from germline, CDR1 is MNHNS and CDR2 is SASEGT. The length of the CDR3 is 17 residues. The CDR3 loop is CASSDGRGVSGANVLTF. The DNA of the CDR3 is TGTGCCAGCAGTGATGGCAGGGGGGTTTCTGGGGCCAACGTCCTGACTTTC.

V is TRBV9 and J is TRBJ2-3, with 13 positions matching TRBD2. Looked up from germline, CDR1 is SGDLS and CDR2 is YYNGEE. The CDR3 spans 17 residues. J lost 2 bases, V lost 4 bases, and 7 bases had no gene match. The CDR3 DNA sequence: TGTGCCAGCAGCCCCCGGACTAGCGGGGGCCTCACAGATACGCAGTATTTT. It specifies CASSPRTSGGLTDTQYF.

The rearrangement links TRBV7-8 to TRBJ2-4; 8 bases align to TRBD1. CDR3 length equals 16 residues. The germline V gene has CDR1 SGHVS and CDR2 FQNEAQ. Unmatched junction bases numbered 7, after V lost 5 bases and J lost 1 base. This CDR3 reads CASSPGQAGAKNIQYF. In DNA form, the CDR3 reads TGTGCCAGCAGCCCGGGACAGGCGGGTGCCAAAAACATTCAGTACTTC.

The chain joins TRBV6-5 to TRBJ1-2; TRBD1 aligns across 7 bases. CDR1 and CDR2 from the germline V gene are MNHEY and SVGAGI. Unmatched junction bases numbered 5, after V lost 6 bases and J lost 1 base. There are 14 residues in the CDR3. The CDR3 is CASRYRGVNYGYTF. In DNA, the CDR3 is TGTGCCAGCAGATACAGGGGCGTTAACTATGGCTACACCTTC.

The J gene is TRBJ2-1, the V gene TRBV7-8; 10 positions match TRBD1. The CDR3 extends over 15 amino acids. Germline V gene data show CDR1 as SGHVS and CDR2 as FQNEAQ. V dropped 4 bases and J dropped 7; count of bases not matched to a gene: 7. In nucleotides, the CDR3 is TGTGCCAGCAGCTCGAGACAGGGGGCGCGGAATGAGCAGTTCTTC. Translation gives CASSSRQGARNEQFF.

The chain uses TRBV7-2 and TRBJ2-4, with 7 bases lining up with TRBD1. There are 15 residues in the CDR3. Trimming removed 0 bases from V and 9 bases from J; junction bases left unmatched: 8. Germline-derived CDR1 and CDR2 are SGHTA and FQGNSA. The CDR3 region is CASSLAGDSWGIQYF. CDR3 DNA sequence: TGTGCCAGCAGCTTAGCCGGGGACAGTTGGGGCATTCAGTACTTC.

This clone came up once. The chain has TRBV6-4 and TRBJ1-5; D possibly corresponds to TRBD1 (5 bases). Germline CDR1 reads MRHNA; CDR2 reads SNTAGT. V gave up 2 bases and J gave up 3 bases, with 23 bases separating them. The CDR3 totals 19 residues. The CDR3 loop reads CASSDNFKALGRDNQPQHF. The CDR3 DNA reads as TGTGCCAGCAGTGACAATTTTAAGGCGTTAGGCAGGGACAATCAGCCCCAGCATTTT.

The chain recombines TRBV25-1 with TRBJ1-6, with TRBD1 matching over 8 bases. Germline values: CDR1 MGHDK, CDR2 SYGVNS. Trimming removed 8 bases from V and 7 bases from J; junction bases left unmatched: 4. This CDR3 region has 13 residues. In DNA, the CDR3 is TGTGCCAGCGGACAGGGACTCAATTCACCCCTCCACTTT. It encodes CASGQGLNSPLHF.

Turning to this clone: The junction shows a germline mismatch at one end, possibly a read error. The gene calls are TRBV4-3 and TRBJ2-3; D perhaps matches TRBD1 (6 bases). The V gene's germline CDR1 is LGHNA and CDR2 YSLEER. The CDR3 spans 16 residues. The CDR3 DNA reads TGCGCCCGCAGCCGCCGAGGGGGAGAACGCGCAGATACGCAGTATTTT. It codes for CARSRRGGERADTQYF.

The chain recombines TRBV7-3 with TRBJ2-5, with a tentative D call TRBD2 (6 bases). The CDR3 totals 14 residues. Germline CDR1 reads SGHTA; CDR2 reads FQGTGA. Trimming stripped 2 bases from V and 5 bases from J, with 12 bases between. CDR3: CASSLEGTWETQYF. CDR3 in DNA: TGTGCCAGCAGCTTAGAGGGGACTTGGGAGACCCAGTACTTC.

This chain uses TRBV5-4 with TRBJ1-2; maybe TRBD1 (6 bases). Trimming shortened V by 0 bases and J by 7 bases, and 25 bases separated the two germline ends. In germline, CDR1 is SGHNT, CDR2 YYREEE (reference sequence). There are 18 residues in the CDR3. The CDR3: CASSLDGYTVWGTSGYTF. The DNA of the CDR3 is TGTGCCAGCAGCTTGGATGGTTATACGGTGTGGGGGACAAGTGGCTACACCTTC.

This clone was counted a single time. The V and J genes are TRBV3-1 (or the pseudogene TRBV3-2) and TRBJ2-3; the match to TRBD2 covers 9 bases. The germline gives CDR1 LGHDT, CDR2 YNNKEL (reference sequence). CDR3 size: 16 residues. The V segment lost 3 bases and the J segment 3 bases; nucleotides outside the gene matches: 7. CDR3 in DNA: TGTGCCAGCAGCCAGAGTAGCGGGGGTTGGACAGATACGCAGTATTTT. This sequence encodes CASSQSSGGWTDTQYF.

CDR3 bases: TGTGCCAGCAGCTTCCGACAGAACTACGAGCAGTACTTC. Protein sequence: CASSFRQNYEQYF. V is TRBV11-1 and J is TRBJ2-7, with a tentative D call TRBD1 (5 bases). The ends were cut back, 3 bases at V and 3 bases at J, with 9 bases in the middle. The germline V gene has CDR1 SGHAT and CDR2 FQDESV (reference sequence). This CDR3 contains 13 residues.

The chain recombines TRBV9 with TRBJ2-3, with 11 bases fitting TRBD1. Germline CDR1 reads SGDLS; CDR2 reads YYNGEE. The CDR3 extends over 18 amino acids. With V trimmed by 4 bases and J by 0 bases, 10 bases remained unmatched. This CDR3 is CASSTGTGGPLSTDTQYF. DNA of the CDR3: TGTGCCAGCAGCACCGGGACAGGGGGACCCCTTAGCACAGATACGCAGTATTTT. The full variable domain, with the rest looked up from reference TRBV9 and TRBJ2-3, is DSGVTQTPKHLITATGQRVTLRCSPRSGDLSVYWYQQSLDQGLQFLIQYYNGEERAKGNILERFSAQQFPDLHSELNLSSLELGDSALYFCASSTGTGGPLSTDTQYFGPGTRLTVL.

The chain joins TRBV24-1 to TRBJ2-1, with TRBD1 as a possible D gene (6 bases). The ends were cut back, 4 bases at V and 9 bases at J, with 18 bases in the middle. Per germline, CDR1 KGHDR and CDR2 SFDVKD. The CDR3 sequence is 15 residues long. The CDR3 nucleotides are TGTGCCACCAGTGACGCACAAGACAGGACATCTGAGCAGTTCTTC. Its translation: CATSDAQDRTSEQFF.

This chain connects TRBV3-1 (or the pseudogene TRBV3-2) to TRBJ2-2; D might be TRBD2 (6 bases). V lost 0 bases, J lost 5 bases, and 13 bases lay in between. The CDR3 runs 16 residues. The germline gives CDR1 LGHDT, CDR2 YNNKEL (reference sequence). DNA for the CDR3: TGTGCCAGCAGCCAAGAAGGCCTAGCGAGTACCGGGGAGCTGTTTTTT. Translation: CASSQEGLASTGELFF.

The J gene is TRBJ2-1, the V gene TRBV25-1; 8 bases align to TRBD1. Germline V gene data show CDR1 as MGHDK and CDR2 as SYGVNS. There are 13 residues in the CDR3. The V gene end was trimmed by 10 bases and the J gene end by 9 bases; junction bases not matched to a gene: 11. The CDR3 protein is CATHGQGQGEQFF. The CDR3 bases are TGTGCCACCCACGGACAGGGCCAAGGTGAGCAGTTCTTC.

The table lists this clone with a count of one. The sample holds other DNA sequences that translate to the same CDR3. The chain has TRBV7-2 and TRBJ2-3; 8 bases are shared with TRBD2. CDR1 and CDR2 (germline): SGHTA, FQGNSA. CDR3 length: 15 residues. V trimming: 5 bases; J trimming: 2 bases; junction bases outside the gene matches: 6. In DNA form, the CDR3 reads TGTGCCAGCAGCCTGCTCGGGGGGGCCACAGATACGCAGTATTTT. Protein sequence: CASSLLGGATDTQYF.